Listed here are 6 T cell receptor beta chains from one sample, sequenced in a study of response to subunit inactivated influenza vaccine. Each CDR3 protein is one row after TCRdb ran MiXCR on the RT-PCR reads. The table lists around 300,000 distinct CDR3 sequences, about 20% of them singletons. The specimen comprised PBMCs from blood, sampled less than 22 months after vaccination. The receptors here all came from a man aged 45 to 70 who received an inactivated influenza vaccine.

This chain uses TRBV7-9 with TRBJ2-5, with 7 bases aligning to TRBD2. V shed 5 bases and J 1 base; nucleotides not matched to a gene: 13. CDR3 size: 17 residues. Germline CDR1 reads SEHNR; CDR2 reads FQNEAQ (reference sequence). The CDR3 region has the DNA TGTGCCAGCAGCCCAGGTTTTAGCGGGTTGGCCCAAGAGACCCAGTACTTC. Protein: CASSPGFSGLAQETQYF.

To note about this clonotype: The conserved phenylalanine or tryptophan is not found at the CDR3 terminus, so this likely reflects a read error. The CDR3 bases are TGTGCCAGCAGCCAGGACAGGGGGTTGAGTGAAAAACTGTTTTTA. It is translated as CASSQDRGLSEKLFL. The rearrangement uses TRBV4-2 and TRBJ1-4; 10 bases align to TRBD1. The CDR3 length is 15 residues. Per germline, CDR1 LGHNA and CDR2 YNFKEQ. V was clipped by 3 bases and J by 7 bases; unmatched bases: 5.

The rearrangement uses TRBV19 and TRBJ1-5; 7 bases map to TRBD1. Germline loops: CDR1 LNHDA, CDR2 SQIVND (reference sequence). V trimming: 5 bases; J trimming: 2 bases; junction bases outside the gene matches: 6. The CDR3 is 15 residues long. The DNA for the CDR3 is TGTGCCAGTAGTGCCCGAGGACAGGGCAATCAGCCCCAGCATTTT. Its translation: CASSARGQGNQPQHF.

The CDR3 sequence is CASSLQGPREKLFF. CDR3 coding DNA: TGTGCCAGCAGCTTACAGGGCCCACGTGAAAAACTGTTTTTT. The chain joins TRBV7-9 to TRBJ1-4; a possible D gene is TRBD1 (5 bases). Trimming took off 2 bases at V and 7 bases at J, with 11 bases between the two ends. This CDR3 has 14 residues. Germline V CDR1 and CDR2: SEHNR, FQNEAQ (reference sequence).

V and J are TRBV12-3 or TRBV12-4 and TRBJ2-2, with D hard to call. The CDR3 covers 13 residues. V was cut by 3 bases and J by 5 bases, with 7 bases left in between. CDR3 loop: CASSLLVTGELFF. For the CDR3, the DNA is TGTGCCAGCAGTTTGTTAGTTACCGGGGAGCTGTTTTTT.

The CDR3 region has the DNA TGTGCCAGCAGCTCCAGACAGGGCAGGAACACTGAAGCTTTCTTT. This encodes CASSSRQGRNTEAFF. The chain links TRBV7-9 to TRBJ1-1; 7 positions agree with TRBD1. With 4 bases clipped from V and 1 base from J, the junction kept 6 bases outside the gene matches. Looked up from germline, CDR1 is SEHNR and CDR2 is FQNEAQ (reference sequence). CDR3 length: 15 amino acids.